Following are 10 T cell receptor beta chains from one sample sequenced in a study of Graves' ophthalmopathy and Graves' hyperthyroidism. Amplification from RNA transcripts yielded the TCR beta CDR3 regions. HTBI primers were employed in first-round RT-PCR, then a second-round multiplex PCR followed. TCRdb re-called the multiplex PCR reads through MiXCR, storing one row per CDR3 protein. This table holds about 480,000 distinct CDR3 sequences, approximately 15% found once. Material: blood. These receptors were obtained from a woman aged 30 to 39 with Graves' ophthalmopathy.

This clonotype was seen many times. The V and J genes are TRBV6-1 and TRBJ1-2; D not resolved. CDR1 and CDR2 from the germline V gene are MNHNS and SASEGT. The CDR3 runs to 12 residues. The V gene lost 5 bases and the J gene lost 8 bases, with 12 bases spanning the gap. The CDR3 DNA follows: TGTGCCAGCAGTCCCACGTATGGAGGCTACACCTTC. Protein product: CASSPTYGGYTF.

A word on this clonotype: No conserved phenylalanine or tryptophan ends this CDR3, so it is likely a read error. The chain recombines TRBV6-2 or TRBV6-3 with TRBJ1-1; 7 bases are shared with TRBD1. The CDR3 has 14 amino acids. Germline CDR1 MNHEY, CDR2 SVGEGT. Trimming at V came to 3 bases and at J to 5 bases, leaving 6 bases not matched to a gene. CDR3 amino acids: CASSYTTGVTEAFY. The CDR3, as DNA: TGTGCCAGCAGTTATACTACAGGGGTTACTGAAGCTTTCTAT.

There are many counts of this clonotype. The chain links TRBV20-1 to TRBJ2-5; 15 bases match TRBD2. V gave up 7 bases and J gave up 5 bases; unmatched junction bases: 5. Germline V gene lookup returns CDR1 DFQATT and CDR2 SNEGSKA (reference sequence). The CDR3 extends over 14 amino acids. The chain's CDR3 is CSGSGLAGGETQYF. CDR3 bases: TGCAGTGGTAGCGGACTAGCGGGAGGGGAGACCCAGTACTTC.

This clonotype showed up many times. V and J are TRBV6-1 and TRBJ1-5; D is uncertain. Deletions cut 5 bases from V and 5 bases from J, with 16 bases between. Germline CDR1 is MNHNS and CDR2 is SASEGT. CDR3 length equals 15 residues. CDR3 DNA: TGTGCCAGCAGTCCCCGAGTCGGTTACGATCAGCCCCAGCATTTT. Protein sequence: CASSPRVGYDQPQHF.

This chain joins TRBV3-1 and TRBJ2-5, with 8 bases aligning to TRBD1. CDR3 length equals 17 residues. Germline trimming cut 4 bases from V and 2 bases from J; bases unmatched to any gene: 12. The V gene's germline CDR1 is LGHDT and CDR2 YNNKEL (reference sequence). For the CDR3, the DNA is TGTGCCAGCAGCCTAGACTTACCACAGGGGGGTCAAGAGACCCAGTACTTC. As protein: CASSLDLPQGGQETQYF.

This clonotype appeared many times. Here the CDR3 reads CASGQETQYF. CDR3 DNA sequence: TGTGCCAGCGGCCAAGAGACCCAGTACTTC. The rearrangement uses TRBV7-9 and TRBJ2-5; D is undetermined. CDR3 length equals 10 residues. V dropped 8 bases and J dropped 1 base, with 2 bases sitting between them. The V gene's germline CDR1 is SEHNR and CDR2 FQNEAQ (reference sequence).

This clonotype was counted at least ten times. The J gene is TRBJ1-5, the V gene TRBV6-1; D is undetermined. Looked up from germline, CDR1 is MNHNS and CDR2 is SASEGT. The CDR3 runs to 14 residues. V lost 1 base and J 1 base, leaving 5 bases between the germline ends. CDR3 region: CASSEVKSNQPQHF. The CDR3 nucleotides are TGTGCCAGCAGTGAAGTGAAGAGCAATCAGCCCCAGCATTTT.

This clonotype came up many times. The chain combines TRBV6-5 with TRBJ2-5, with 7 bases lining up with TRBD2. V trimming: 4 bases; J trimming: 2 bases; junction bases outside the gene matches: 4. The germline CDR1 and CDR2 sequences are MNHEY and SVGAGI. The CDR3 sequence is 14 residues long. Here the CDR3 DNA reads TGTGCCAGCAGTTGGGGGGGACTGCAAGAGACCCAGTACTTC. It encodes CASSWGGLQETQYF.

This clonotype has ten or more counts. The genes are TRBV5-1 and TRBJ1-6, with TRBD1 identical over 7 bases. Trimming cost V 4 bases and J 3 bases; bases outside gene matches: 10. Germline V CDR1 and CDR2: SGHRS, YFSETQ. CDR3 length: 17 residues. CDR3 amino acids: CASSQFQGVGYNSPLHF. CDR3 DNA: TGCGCCAGCAGCCAGTTTCAGGGGGTTGGCTATAATTCACCCCTCCACTTT. The entire variable domain, with the rest obtained from reference TRBV5-1 and TRBJ1-6, is as follows: KAGVTQTPRYLIKTRGQQVTLSCSPISGHRSVSWYQQTPGQGLQFLFEYFSETQRNKGNFPGRFSGRQFSNSRSEMNVSTLELGDSALYLCASSQFQGVGYNSPLHFGNGTRLTVT.

At least ten counts were recorded for this clonotype. This chain connects TRBV28 to TRBJ1-1; no definite D call. The CDR3 extends over 16 amino acids. V lost 6 bases and J lost 0, with 17 bases in between. Per the germline V gene, CDR1 is MDHEN and CDR2 is SYDVKM. CDR3 DNA: TGTGCCAGCAGCCCAGCACGGGGAAGGGTGAACACTGAAGCTTTCTTT. Its protein product is CASSPARGRVNTEAFF.